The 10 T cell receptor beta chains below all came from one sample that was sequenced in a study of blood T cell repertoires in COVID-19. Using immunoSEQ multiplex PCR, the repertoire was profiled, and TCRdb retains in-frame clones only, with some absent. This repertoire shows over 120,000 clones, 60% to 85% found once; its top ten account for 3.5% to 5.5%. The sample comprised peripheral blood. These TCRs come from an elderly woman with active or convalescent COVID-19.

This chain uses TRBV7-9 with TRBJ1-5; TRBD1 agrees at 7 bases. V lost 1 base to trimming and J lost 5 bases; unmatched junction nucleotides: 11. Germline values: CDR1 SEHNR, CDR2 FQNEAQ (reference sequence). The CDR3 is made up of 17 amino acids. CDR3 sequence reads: CASSLGLGTEVDQPQHF. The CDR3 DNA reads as TGTGCCAGCAGCTTAGGACTCGGGACAGAAGTAGATCAGCCCCAGCATTTT. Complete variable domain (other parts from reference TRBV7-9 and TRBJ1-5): DTGVSQNPRHKITKRGQNVTFRCDPISEHNRLYWYRQTLGQGPEFLTYFQNEAQLEKSRLLSDRFSAERPKGSFSTLEIQRTEQGDSAMYLCASSLGLGTEVDQPQHFGDGTRLSIL.

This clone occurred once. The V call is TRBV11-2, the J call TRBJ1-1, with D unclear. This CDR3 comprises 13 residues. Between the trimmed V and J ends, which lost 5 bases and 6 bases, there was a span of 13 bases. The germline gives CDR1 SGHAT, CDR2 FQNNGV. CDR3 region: CASSGPSGPEAFF. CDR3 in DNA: TGTGCCAGCAGCGGACCCAGCGGCCCTGAAGCTTTCTTT.

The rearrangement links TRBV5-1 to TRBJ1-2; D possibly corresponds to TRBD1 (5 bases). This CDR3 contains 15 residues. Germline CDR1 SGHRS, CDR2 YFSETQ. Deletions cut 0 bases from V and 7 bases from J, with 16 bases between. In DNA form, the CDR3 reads TGCGCCAGCAGCTTGGCCGGGGGTAGCTCTTCTGGCTACACCTTC. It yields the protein CASSLAGGSSSGYTF.

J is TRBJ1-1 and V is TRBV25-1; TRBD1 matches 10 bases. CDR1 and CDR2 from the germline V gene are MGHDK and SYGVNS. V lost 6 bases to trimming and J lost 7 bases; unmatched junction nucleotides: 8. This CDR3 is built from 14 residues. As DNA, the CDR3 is TGTGCCAGCAGGGCCGACAGGGGGCTAGGTGAAGCTTTCTTT. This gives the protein CASRADRGLGEAFF.

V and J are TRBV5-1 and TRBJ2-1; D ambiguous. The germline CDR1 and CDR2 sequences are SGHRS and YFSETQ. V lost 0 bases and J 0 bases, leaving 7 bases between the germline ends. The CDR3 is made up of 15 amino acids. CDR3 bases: TGCGCCAGCAGCTTGGTGCCTAACTCCTACAATGAGCAGTTCTTC. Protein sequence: CASSLVPNSYNEQFF.

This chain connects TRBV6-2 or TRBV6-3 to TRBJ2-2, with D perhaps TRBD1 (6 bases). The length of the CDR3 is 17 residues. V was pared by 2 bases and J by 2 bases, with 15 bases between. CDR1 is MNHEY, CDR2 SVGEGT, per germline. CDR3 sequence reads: CASSYAGVMANTGELFF. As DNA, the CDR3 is TGTGCCAGCAGTTACGCAGGGGTTATGGCTAACACCGGGGAGCTGTTTTTT.

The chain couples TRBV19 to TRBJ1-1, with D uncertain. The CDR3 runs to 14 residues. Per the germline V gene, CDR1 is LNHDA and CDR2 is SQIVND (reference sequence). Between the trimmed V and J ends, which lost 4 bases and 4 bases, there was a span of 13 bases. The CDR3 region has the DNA TGTGCCAGTAGTACGATCCCGGCGGTCACTGAAGCTTTCTTT. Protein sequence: CASSTIPAVTEAFF.

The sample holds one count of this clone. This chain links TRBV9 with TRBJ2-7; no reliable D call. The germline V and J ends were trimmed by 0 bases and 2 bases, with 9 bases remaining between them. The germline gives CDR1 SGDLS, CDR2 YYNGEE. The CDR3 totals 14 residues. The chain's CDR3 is CASSVGWAPYEQYF. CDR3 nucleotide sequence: TGTGCCAGCAGCGTAGGCTGGGCCCCCTACGAGCAGTACTTC.

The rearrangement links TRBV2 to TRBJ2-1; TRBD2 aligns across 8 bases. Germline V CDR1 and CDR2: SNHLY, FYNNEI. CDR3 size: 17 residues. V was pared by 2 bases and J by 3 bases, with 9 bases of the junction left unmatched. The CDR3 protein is CASSERIGGGLYNEQFF. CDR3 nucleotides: TGTGCCAGCAGTGAAAGGATCGGGGGGGGCCTCTACAATGAGCAGTTCTTC.

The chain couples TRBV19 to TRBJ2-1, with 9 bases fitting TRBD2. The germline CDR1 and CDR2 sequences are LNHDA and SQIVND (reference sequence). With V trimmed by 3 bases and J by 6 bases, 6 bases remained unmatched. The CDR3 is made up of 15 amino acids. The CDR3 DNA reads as TGTGCCAGTAGTATGGGGGCTAGCGGGACCAATGAGCAGTTCTTC. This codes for CASSMGASGTNEQFF. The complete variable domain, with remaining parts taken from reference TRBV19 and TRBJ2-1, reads DGGITQSPKYLFRKEGQNVTLSCEQNLNHDAMYWYRQDPGQGLRLIYYSQIVNDFQKGDIAEGYSVSREKKESFPLTVTSAQKNPTAFYLCASSMGASGTNEQFFGPGTRLTVL.